This T cell receptor beta chain is from a study of blood T cell repertoires in COVID-19. The wider study: In each case, the material was cDNA or gDNA derived from T cells, B-cell-depleted T cells, or PBMCs.

During active infection, Seattle patients enrolled and were then monitored through disease. Study processing details: The authors estimated nucleated cell counts from reference gene primer amplification. TCRdb's copy holds only in-frame clones and misses some; the assay was immunoSEQ multiplex PCR. V and J calls and clone size follow that table, whereas D and trimming were derived from the DNA. The sample holds 160,000 or so clones, more than 75% seen once. The sequencing sample was made of peripheral blood. This TCR came from a woman between 65 and 79 years old with COVID-19, enrolled during active disease.

CDR3: CASSLAGGVEQYF. CDR3 nucleotide sequence: TGCGCCAGCAGCTTGGCAGGGGGCGTAGAGCAGTACTTC. The chain links TRBV5-1 to TRBJ2-7; 8 bases map to TRBD1. The CDR3 covers 13 residues. Trimming cost V 0 bases and J 7 bases; bases outside gene matches: 3. Germline values: CDR1 SGHRS, CDR2 YFSETQ.